This paragraph reports one T cell receptor beta chain. The target antigen is unknown. This entry is derived from a study of cytomegalovirus exposure and HLA in healthy donors. Looking at the study overall: HLA-typed donors were the source of around 85 million unique TCRs held in an early data release. Study-level findings and limits: A later analysis showed TCR association rates differing by HLA locus, peaking at DRB1 and lowest at HLA-C. Some highly shared sequence variants likely arose as a pipeline artifact. Per a later analysis, HLA-associated TCR beta chains showed more clonal expansion than other, equally common TCR beta chains.

CDR3 size: 17 residues. In germline, CDR1 is MDHEN, CDR2 SYDVKM. Trimming left V 2 bases short and J 4 bases short, with 18 bases between. The study ran its PCR with 60 Vbeta and 13 Jbeta primers. Profiling relied on immunoSEQ multiplex PCR, and the TCRdb table lists in-frame clones only, not all of them. The sample yields 150,000 or so clones, about four fifths seen once. The chain has TRBV28 and TRBJ1-3; D gene unclear. Sequenced material: PBMCs. The sequence derives from a man aged 18 to 29 in good health and CMV-seronegative. The CDR3: CASSLGPLSLLGNTIYF. The CDR3 region has the DNA TGTGCCAGCAGTTTAGGGCCGCTATCACTGCTCGGAAACACCATATATTTT.